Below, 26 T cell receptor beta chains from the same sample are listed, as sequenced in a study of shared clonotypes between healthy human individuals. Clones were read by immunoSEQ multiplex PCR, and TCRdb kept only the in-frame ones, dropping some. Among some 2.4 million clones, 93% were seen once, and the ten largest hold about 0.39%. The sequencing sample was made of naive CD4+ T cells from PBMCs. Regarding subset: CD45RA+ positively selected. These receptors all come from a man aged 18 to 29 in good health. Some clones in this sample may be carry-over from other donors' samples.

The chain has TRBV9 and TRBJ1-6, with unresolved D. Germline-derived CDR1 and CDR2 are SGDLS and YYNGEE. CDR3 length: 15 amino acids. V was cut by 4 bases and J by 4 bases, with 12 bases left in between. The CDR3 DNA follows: TGTGCCAGCAGCCCCCGCCCGATTTATAATTCACCCCTCCACTTT. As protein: CASSPRPIYNSPLHF.

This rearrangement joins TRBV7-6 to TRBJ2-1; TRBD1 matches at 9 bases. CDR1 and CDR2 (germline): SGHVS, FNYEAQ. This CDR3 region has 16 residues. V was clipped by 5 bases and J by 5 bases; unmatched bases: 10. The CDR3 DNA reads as TGTGCCAGCAGCCGGGGAGGGCGGACAGGGGACAATGAGCAGTTCTTC. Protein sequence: CASSRGGRTGDNEQFF.

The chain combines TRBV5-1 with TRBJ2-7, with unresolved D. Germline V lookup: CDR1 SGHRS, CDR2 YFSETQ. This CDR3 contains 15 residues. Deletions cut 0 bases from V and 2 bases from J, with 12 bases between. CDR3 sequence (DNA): TGCGCCAGCAGCTTGGCCGTGGACCTCCCCTACGAGCAGTACTTC. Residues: CASSLAVDLPYEQYF.

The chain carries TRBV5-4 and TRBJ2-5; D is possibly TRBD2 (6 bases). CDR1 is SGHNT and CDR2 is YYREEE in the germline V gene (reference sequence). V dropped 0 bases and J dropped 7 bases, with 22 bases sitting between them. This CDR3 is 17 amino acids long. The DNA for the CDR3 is TGTGCCAGCAGCTTGGATACGAAGCGGGCCCAGGTAGGGACCCAGTACTTC. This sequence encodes CASSLDTKRAQVGTQYF.

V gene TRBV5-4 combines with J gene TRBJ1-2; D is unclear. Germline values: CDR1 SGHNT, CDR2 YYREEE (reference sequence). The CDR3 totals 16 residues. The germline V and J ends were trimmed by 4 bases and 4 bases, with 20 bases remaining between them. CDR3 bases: TGTGCCAGCAGCGATCGGACGGAAAGTGAGGTCTATGGCTACACCTTC. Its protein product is CASSDRTESEVYGYTF.

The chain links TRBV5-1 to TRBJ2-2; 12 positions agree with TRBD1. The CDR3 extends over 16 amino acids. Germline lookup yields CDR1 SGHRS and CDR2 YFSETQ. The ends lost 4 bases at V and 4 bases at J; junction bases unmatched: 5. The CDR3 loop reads CASSRSGQGATGELFF. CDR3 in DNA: TGCGCCAGCAGCCGTTCGGGACAGGGGGCCACCGGGGAGCTGTTTTTT.

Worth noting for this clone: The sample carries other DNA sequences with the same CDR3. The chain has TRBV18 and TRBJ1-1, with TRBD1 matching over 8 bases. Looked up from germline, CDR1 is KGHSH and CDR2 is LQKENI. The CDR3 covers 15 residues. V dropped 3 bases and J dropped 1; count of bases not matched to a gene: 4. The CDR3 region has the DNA TGTGCCAGCTCACCGAGGACAGGGTCGAACACTGAAGCTTTCTTT. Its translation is CASSPRTGSNTEAFF.

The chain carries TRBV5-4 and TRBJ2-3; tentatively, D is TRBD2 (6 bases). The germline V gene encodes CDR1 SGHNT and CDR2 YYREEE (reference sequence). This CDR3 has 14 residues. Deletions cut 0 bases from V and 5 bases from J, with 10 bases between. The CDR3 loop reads CASSLGTMRDTQYF. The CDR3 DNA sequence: TGTGCCAGCAGCTTGGGGACTATGAGAGATACGCAGTATTTT.

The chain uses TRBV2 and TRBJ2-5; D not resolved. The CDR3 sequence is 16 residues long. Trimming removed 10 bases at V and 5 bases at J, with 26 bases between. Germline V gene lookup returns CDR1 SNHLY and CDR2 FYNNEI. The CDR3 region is CATAGNARSSRETQYF. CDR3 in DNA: TGTGCCACCGCAGGAAACGCGAGGAGTAGTAGGGAGACCCAGTACTTC.

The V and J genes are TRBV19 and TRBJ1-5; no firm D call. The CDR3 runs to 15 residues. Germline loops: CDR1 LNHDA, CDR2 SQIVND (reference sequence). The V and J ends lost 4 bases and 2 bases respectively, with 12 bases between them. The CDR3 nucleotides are TGTGCCAGTAGTAGTCCAGGAGTAGGCAATCAGCCCCAGCATTTT. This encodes CASSSPGVGNQPQHF.

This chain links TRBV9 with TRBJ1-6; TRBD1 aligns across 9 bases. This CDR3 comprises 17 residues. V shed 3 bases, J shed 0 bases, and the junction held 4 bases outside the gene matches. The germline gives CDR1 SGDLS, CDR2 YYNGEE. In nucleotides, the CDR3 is TGTGCCAGCAGCGCGGGACAGGGACGCTCCTATAATTCACCCCTCCACTTT. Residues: CASSAGQGRSYNSPLHF.

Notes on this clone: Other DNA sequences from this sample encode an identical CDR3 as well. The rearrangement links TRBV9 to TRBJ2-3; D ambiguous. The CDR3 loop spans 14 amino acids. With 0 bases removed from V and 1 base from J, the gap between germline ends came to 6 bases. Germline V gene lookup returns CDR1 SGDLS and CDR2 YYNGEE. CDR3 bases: TGTGCCAGCAGCGTAGTGGAGCGCACAGATACGCAGTATTTT. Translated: CASSVVERTDTQYF.

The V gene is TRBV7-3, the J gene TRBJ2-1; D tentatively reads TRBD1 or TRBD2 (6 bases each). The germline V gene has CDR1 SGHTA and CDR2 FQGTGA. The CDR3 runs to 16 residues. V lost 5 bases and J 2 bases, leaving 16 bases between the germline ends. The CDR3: CASSPGGGPTYNEQFF. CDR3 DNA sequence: TGTGCCAGCAGCCCCGGTGGGGGGCCAACCTACAATGAGCAGTTCTTC.

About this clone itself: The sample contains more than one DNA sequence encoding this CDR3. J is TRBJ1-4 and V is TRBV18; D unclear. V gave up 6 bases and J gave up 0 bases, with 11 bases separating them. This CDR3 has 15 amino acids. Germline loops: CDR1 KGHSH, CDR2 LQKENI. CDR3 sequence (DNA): TGTGCCAGCTCTCCAGGAGAAGCAACTAATGAAAAACTGTTTTTT. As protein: CASSPGEATNEKLFF.

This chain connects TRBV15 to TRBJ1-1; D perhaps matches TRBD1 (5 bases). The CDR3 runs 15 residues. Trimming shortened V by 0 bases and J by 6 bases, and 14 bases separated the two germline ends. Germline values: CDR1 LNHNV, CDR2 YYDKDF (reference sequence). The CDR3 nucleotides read TGTGCCACCAGCAGAGATGTTGGGGCGCGATCTGAAGCTTTCTTT. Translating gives CATSRDVGARSEAFF.

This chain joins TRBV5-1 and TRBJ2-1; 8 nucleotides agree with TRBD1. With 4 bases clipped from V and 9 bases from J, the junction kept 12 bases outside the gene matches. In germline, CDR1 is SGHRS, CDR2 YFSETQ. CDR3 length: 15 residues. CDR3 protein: CASSVQGGGSGEQFF. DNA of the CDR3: TGCGCCAGCAGCGTACAGGGGGGAGGTAGTGGTGAGCAGTTCTTC.

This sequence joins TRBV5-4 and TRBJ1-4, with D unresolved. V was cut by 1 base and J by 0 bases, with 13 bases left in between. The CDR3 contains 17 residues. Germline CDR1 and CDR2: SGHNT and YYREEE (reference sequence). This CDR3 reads CASSLRLSTATNEKLFF. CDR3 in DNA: TGTGCCAGCAGCTTGAGGCTCTCAACCGCAACTAATGAAAAACTGTTTTTT.

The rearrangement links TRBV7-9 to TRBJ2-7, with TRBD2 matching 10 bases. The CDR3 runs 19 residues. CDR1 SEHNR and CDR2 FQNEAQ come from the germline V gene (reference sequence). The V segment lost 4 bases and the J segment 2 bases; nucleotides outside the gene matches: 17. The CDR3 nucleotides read TGTGCCAGCAGCTCCTCACCTTTAGGACTAGCGGACAACCCCTACGAGCAGTACTTC. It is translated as CASSSSPLGLADNPYEQYF. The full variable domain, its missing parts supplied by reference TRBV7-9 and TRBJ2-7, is DTGVSQNPRHKITKRGQNVTFRCDPISEHNRLYWYRQTLGQGPEFLTYFQNEAQLEKSRLLSDRFSAERPKGSFSTLEIQRTEQGDSAMYLCASSSSPLGLADNPYEQYFGPGTRLTVT.

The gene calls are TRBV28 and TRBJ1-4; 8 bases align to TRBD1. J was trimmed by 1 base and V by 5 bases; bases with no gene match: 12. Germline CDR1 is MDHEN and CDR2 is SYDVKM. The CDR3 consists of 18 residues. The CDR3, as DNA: TGTGCCAGCAGTACCGACACAGGGGGGCCACGAACTAATGAAAAACTGTTTTTT. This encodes CASSTDTGGPRTNEKLFF.

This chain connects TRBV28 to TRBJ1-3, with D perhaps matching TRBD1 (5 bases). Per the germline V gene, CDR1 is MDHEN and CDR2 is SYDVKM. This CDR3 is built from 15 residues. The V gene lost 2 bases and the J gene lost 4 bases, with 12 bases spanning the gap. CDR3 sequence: CASSLIGAHGNTIYF. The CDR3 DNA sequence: TGTGCCAGCAGTTTAATCGGGGCTCACGGAAACACCATATATTTT.

Here the CDR3 reads CSVCGTEETQYF. CDR3 DNA: TGCAGCGTTTGCGGGACAGAAGAGACCCAGTACTTC. This chain connects TRBV29-1 to TRBJ2-5, with D possibly TRBD1 on 7 matching bases. The CDR3 is 12 residues long. Trimming pared 5 bases from V and 3 bases from J, leaving 10 bases between. The germline V gene has CDR1 SQVTM and CDR2 ANQGSEA.

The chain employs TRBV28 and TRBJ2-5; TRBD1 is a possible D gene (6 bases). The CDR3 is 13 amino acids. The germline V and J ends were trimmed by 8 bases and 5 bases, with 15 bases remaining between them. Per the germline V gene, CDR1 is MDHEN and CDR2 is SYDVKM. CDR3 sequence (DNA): TGTGCCAGCGGAAAGGGGGTGCTGGAGACCCAGTACTTC. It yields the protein CASGKGVLETQYF.

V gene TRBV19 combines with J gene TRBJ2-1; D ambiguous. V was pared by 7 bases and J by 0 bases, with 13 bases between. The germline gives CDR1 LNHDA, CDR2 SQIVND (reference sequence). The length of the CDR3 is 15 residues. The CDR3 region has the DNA TGTGCCAGTAAGACAACGGGTCGCTCCTACAATGAGCAGTTCTTC. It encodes CASKTTGRSYNEQFF.

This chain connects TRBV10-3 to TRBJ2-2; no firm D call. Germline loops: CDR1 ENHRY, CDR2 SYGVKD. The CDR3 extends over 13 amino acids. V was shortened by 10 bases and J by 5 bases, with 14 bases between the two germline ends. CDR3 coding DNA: TGTGCCACCCAAACGCAGGAGACCGGGGAGCTGTTTTTT. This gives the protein CATQTQETGELFF.

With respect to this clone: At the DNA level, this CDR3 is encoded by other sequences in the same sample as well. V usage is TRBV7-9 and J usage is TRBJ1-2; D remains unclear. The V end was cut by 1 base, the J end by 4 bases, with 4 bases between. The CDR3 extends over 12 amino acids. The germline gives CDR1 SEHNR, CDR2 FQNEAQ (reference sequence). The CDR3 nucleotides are TGTGCCAGCAGCTTAGTTGGCTATGGCTACACCTTC. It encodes CASSLVGYGYTF.

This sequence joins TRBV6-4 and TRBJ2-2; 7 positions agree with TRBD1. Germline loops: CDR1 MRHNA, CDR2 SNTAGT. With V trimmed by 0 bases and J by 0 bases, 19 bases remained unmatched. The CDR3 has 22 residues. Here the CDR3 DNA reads TGTGCCAGCAGTGACTCGAGGATGACAGGGTATTTACTTCCCCCGAACACCGGGGAGCTGTTTTTT. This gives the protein CASSDSRMTGYLLPPNTGELFF.